One and the same sample provided the 14 T cell receptor beta chains below, sequenced in a study of blood T cell repertoires in COVID-19 (dated by TCRdb to 2018 to 2021). Preparation of the library involved the immunoSEQ multiplex PCR assay. This is the immuneACCESS table as TCRdb keeps it, with only in-frame sequences that have V and J called. A part of the clones is gone; compared with another copy, unresolved V genes explain less than half, and the rest is unexplained. This sample has just under 75,000 clones in its table, and 80% to 85% of those were observed once. 2.5% to 3% of the sample lies in the top ten. The source material was peripheral blood. These receptors all come from an elderly man with active or convalescent COVID-19.

J is TRBJ2-1 and V is TRBV10-3; 9 positions match TRBD2. Germline assignment: CDR1 ENHRY and CDR2 SYGVKD. CDR3 length: 16 amino acids. Trimming cost V 7 bases and J 7 bases; bases outside gene matches: 14. The CDR3 region is CAIMLSGSPTGNEQFF. CDR3 DNA: TGTGCCATCATGCTTAGCGGGAGCCCAACGGGGAATGAGCAGTTCTTC.

This clone was observed a few times. The chain couples TRBV19 to TRBJ2-6; TRBD1 is a possible D gene (6 bases). V lost 5 bases and J lost 2, with 7 bases in between. The germline V gene encodes CDR1 LNHDA and CDR2 SQIVND (reference sequence). The CDR3 length is 14 residues. The DNA for the CDR3 is TGTGCCAGTAGTGCAGGGGCTGGGGCCAACGTCCTGACTTTC. This codes for CASSAGAGANVLTF.

The CDR3 loop is CAIRDTQGAQTDTQYF. In nucleotides, the CDR3 is TGTGCCATCAGGGATACACAGGGGGCGCAGACAGATACGCAGTATTTT. The chain combines TRBV10-3 with TRBJ2-3, with TRBD1 matching over 9 bases. CDR3 length equals 16 residues. Trimming took 6 bases from V and 3 from J; bases not matched to a gene: 10. CDR1 and CDR2 (germline): ENHRY, SYGVKD.

This sequence joins TRBV5-6 and TRBJ2-3; 8 bases match TRBD2. The CDR3 consists of 13 residues. Germline V lookup: CDR1 SGHDT, CDR2 YYEEEE. V lost 4 bases and J lost 8; bases outside the gene matches: 6. CDR3 bases: TGTGCCAGCAGCCCGGGAGGGGCCCGTACGCAGTATTTT. Its protein product is CASSPGGARTQYF. The full variable domain, completed using reference TRBV5-6 and TRBJ2-3, is DAGVTQSPTHLIKTRGQQVTLRCSPKSGHDTVSWYQQALGQGPQFIFQYYEEEERQRGNFPDRFSGHQFPNYSSELNVNALLLGDSALYLCASSPGGARTQYFGPGTRLTVL.

The rearrangement joins TRBV28 to TRBJ1-4, with 7 bases matching TRBD1. With V trimmed by 1 base and J by 8 bases, 7 bases remained unmatched. CDR3 length: 15 amino acids. Germline values: CDR1 MDHEN, CDR2 SYDVKM. The CDR3 spells CASSLFPGTAEKLFF. The DNA of the CDR3 is TGTGCCAGCAGTTTATTCCCCGGGACAGCAGAAAAACTGTTTTTT.

The chain employs TRBV6-2 or TRBV6-3 and TRBJ1-4; D is ambiguous. The germline gives CDR1 MNHEY, CDR2 SVGEGT. This CDR3 has 13 residues. V lost 0 bases to trimming and J lost 7 bases, with 6 bases between them. The CDR3 DNA follows: TGTGCCAGCAGTTACTCGAACGGTGAAAAACTGTTTTTT. Residues: CASSYSNGEKLFF.

The chain has TRBV6-2 or TRBV6-3 and TRBJ2-5; no reliable D call. V dropped 6 bases and J dropped 4 bases, with 15 bases sitting between them. Germline CDR1 and CDR2: MNHEY and SVGEGT. The CDR3 is made up of 14 amino acids. The CDR3 is CASSRRSPRETQYF. In nucleotides, the CDR3 is TGTGCCAGCAGCCGCCGTAGTCCAAGAGAGACCCAGTACTTC.

J is TRBJ2-5 and V is TRBV6-2 or TRBV6-3; the D gene is possibly TRBD2 (5 bases). CDR1 and CDR2 from the germline V gene are MNHEY and SVGEGT. The CDR3 spans 15 residues. V was shortened by 5 bases and J by 2 bases, with 15 bases between the two germline ends. CDR3 region: CASSPWGVTQETQYF. CDR3 DNA: TGTGCCAGCAGTCCCTGGGGAGTTACACAAGAGACCCAGTACTTC.

The gene calls are TRBV4-2 and TRBJ2-7; TRBD2 matches at 8 bases. J gave up 2 bases and V 5 bases, and 8 bases lay outside the gene matches. Germline lookup yields CDR1 LGHNA and CDR2 YNFKEQ. The CDR3 spans 15 residues. The CDR3 region has the DNA TGTGCCAGCAGCAGAGAGGCGGGGGGACCCTACGAGCAGTACTTC. Protein: CASSREAGGPYEQYF.

This clone was observed once. This rearrangement joins TRBV25-1 to TRBJ2-7, with TRBD1 matching 8 bases. The CDR3 runs 16 residues. CDR1 is MGHDK, CDR2 SYGVNS, per germline. The trim removed 3 bases at V and 0 bases at J, leaving 7 bases unmatched. The CDR3 loop reads CASSELAGTGSYEQYF. The DNA for the CDR3 is TGTGCCAGCAGTGAGTTAGCCGGGACAGGCTCCTACGAGCAGTACTTC.

CDR3 amino acids: CASSFRGTGANVLTF. The CDR3 nucleotides are TGTGCCAGCAGCTTCAGGGGTACTGGGGCCAACGTCCTGACTTTC. V and J are TRBV5-6 and TRBJ2-6, with a possible D match to TRBD1 (6 bases). Germline CDR1 SGHDT, CDR2 YYEEEE. V lost 2 bases to trimming and J lost 2 bases, with 8 bases between them. This CDR3 is 15 amino acids long.

The table lists this clone with a few counts. The rearrangement uses TRBV28 and TRBJ1-2, with D possibly being TRBD1 (6 bases). CDR1 and CDR2 (germline): MDHEN, SYDVKM. V was clipped by 2 bases and J by 4 bases, with 8 bases between them. This CDR3 has 13 residues. The CDR3 is CASSLGQSYGYTF. CDR3 in DNA: TGTGCCAGCAGTTTAGGACAGTCCTATGGCTACACCTTC.

CDR3 nucleotide sequence: TGCGCCAGCAACCGACAGCCTGTCTCTGGGGCCAACGTCCTGACTTTC. Its protein is CASNRQPVSGANVLTF. This sequence joins TRBV5-1 and TRBJ2-6, with D tentatively TRBD1 (5 bases). V lost 6 bases, J lost 0 bases, and 13 bases lay in between. Germline V CDR1 and CDR2: SGHRS, YFSETQ. The CDR3 contains 16 residues.

This CDR3 reads CASSRTVNYGYTF. CDR3 DNA sequence: TGTGCCAGCAGCCGAACAGTAAACTATGGCTACACCTTC. This chain joins TRBV7-8 and TRBJ1-2, with no clear D. With 5 bases removed from V and 2 bases from J, the gap between germline ends came to 9 bases. Per germline, CDR1 SGHVS and CDR2 FQNEAQ. The CDR3 covers 13 residues.